The 27 T cell receptor beta chains presented below share a single source sample, sequenced in a study of radiation and T cells in renal cell carcinoma. Sequencing used immunoSEQ multiplex PCR; TCRdb keeps in-frame clones, though not all of them. The sample yields 150,000 to 180,000 clones, over 80% seen once. Time point reported: blood 2 weeks post-SBRT. Noted treatment: 15 Gy SBRT to primary tumor, nephrectomy 4 weeks later. Specimen: blood, collected from a patient whose treatment included radiotherapy and nephrectomy. Every receptor here comes from a woman aged 45-65 years with renal cell carcinoma.

This CDR3 reads CASRSALAARGDTIYF. Written as DNA, the CDR3 is TGTGCCAGCCGCTCCGCCCTGGCAGCTAGGGGGGACACCATATATTTT. The V and J genes are TRBV7-8 and TRBJ1-3; TRBD1 is a possible D gene (6 bases). V lost 8 bases and J 8 bases, leaving 25 bases between the germline ends. The V gene's germline CDR1 is SGHVS and CDR2 FQNEAQ. The CDR3 totals 16 residues. Filled out from reference TRBV7-8 and TRBJ1-3, the complete variable domain reads GAGVSQSPRYKVAKRGQDVALRCDPISGHVSLFWYQQALGQGPEFLTYFQNEAQLDKSGLPSDRFFAERPEGSVSTLKIQRTQQEDSAVYLCASRSALAARGDTIYFGEGSWLTVV.

V and J are TRBV5-1 and TRBJ2-2; 10 bases align to TRBD1. The CDR3 runs 15 residues. Germline values: CDR1 SGHRS, CDR2 YFSETQ. J was trimmed by 5 bases and V by 4 bases; bases with no gene match: 5. CDR3 residues: CASSQTGGATGELFF. The CDR3 coding sequence is TGCGCCAGCAGCCAGACAGGGGGCGCGACCGGGGAGCTGTTTTTT.

This clone has more than one count but fewer than ten. J is TRBJ1-6 and V is TRBV9, with D hard to call. Germline V gene lookup returns CDR1 SGDLS and CDR2 YYNGEE. This CDR3 is 14 amino acids long. The V end was cut by 4 bases, the J end by 6 bases, with 11 bases between. The CDR3 here is CASSPRAVNSPLHF. The CDR3 nucleotides read TGTGCCAGCAGCCCCCGGGCCGTTAATTCACCCCTCCACTTT.

The chain recombines TRBV25-1 with TRBJ1-6; TRBD1 matches at 8 bases. CDR3 length: 17 amino acids. The germline V gene encodes CDR1 MGHDK and CDR2 SYGVNS. Trimming took 5 bases from V and 5 from J; bases not matched to a gene: 11. The CDR3 nucleotides read TGTGCCAGCAGTCGACAGGGGAAGGGGGAAAATAATTCACCCCTCCACTTT. Protein product: CASSRQGKGENNSPLHF.

The genes are TRBV7-3 and TRBJ2-1; no definite D call. In germline, CDR1 is SGHTA, CDR2 FQGTGA. The V end lost 3 bases, the J end lost 8 bases, and 11 bases lay between the germline ends. The CDR3 loop spans 13 amino acids. CDR3 nucleotides: TGTGCCAGCAGCTTCCTTCTCGGCGATGAGCAGTTCTTC. This sequence encodes CASSFLLGDEQFF.

V usage is TRBV6-1 and J usage is TRBJ2-1; D unresolved. The CDR3 is 11 residues long. V was cut by 2 bases and J by 6 bases, with 2 bases left in between. Germline V gives CDR1 MNHNS, CDR2 SASEGT. The CDR3 loop reads CASSEPNEQFF. CDR3 bases: TGTGCCAGCAGTGAACCCAATGAGCAGTTCTTC.

This clone was detected only once. The gene calls are TRBV14 and TRBJ1-1; possibly TRBD1 for D (5 bases). The ends were cut back, 5 bases at V and 0 bases at J, with 13 bases in the middle. Per germline, CDR1 SGHDN and CDR2 FVKESK. The CDR3 runs 15 residues. This chain's CDR3 is CASSARQSMNTEAFF. CDR3 sequence (DNA): TGTGCCAGCAGCGCCCGACAGTCAATGAACACTGAAGCTTTCTTT.

This clone was picked up a small number of times. The gene calls are TRBV19 and TRBJ1-1; no definite D call. V lost 5 bases and J 0 bases, leaving 7 bases between the germline ends. The V gene's germline CDR1 is LNHDA and CDR2 SQIVND (reference sequence). The CDR3 is 13 residues long. The CDR3 region is CASSFTLNTEAFF. CDR3 coding DNA: TGTGCCAGTAGTTTTACACTGAACACTGAAGCTTTCTTT. Full variable domain (rest looked up from reference TRBV19 and TRBJ1-1): DGGITQSPKYLFRKEGQNVTLSCEQNLNHDAMYWYRQDPGQGLRLIYYSQIVNDFQKGDIAEGYSVSREKKESFPLTVTSAQKNPTAFYLCASSFTLNTEAFFGQGTRLTVV.

Comments on this clone: A much larger clone differs by one base, so this may be a read error. CDR3 DNA sequence: TGTGCCAGCAGCTCTGGAAACACCATATATTTT. This sequence encodes CASSSGNTIYF. J is TRBJ1-3 and V is TRBV11-2; D is unresolved. The CDR3 spans 11 residues. V lost 4 bases and J 2 bases, leaving 0 bases between the germline ends. The germline V gene encodes CDR1 SGHAT and CDR2 FQNNGV.

The chain links TRBV6-1 to TRBJ2-7, with 12 nucleotides matching TRBD1. The CDR3 length is 14 residues. V was clipped by 8 bases and J by 5 bases; unmatched bases: 7. Germline values: CDR1 MNHNS, CDR2 SASEGT. CDR3 region: CASSGRDRGHEQYF. DNA for the CDR3: TGTGCCAGCTCGGGCCGGGACAGGGGGCACGAGCAGTACTTC.

This chain connects TRBV4-1 to TRBJ1-5; tentatively, D is TRBD1 (6 bases). V was clipped by 4 bases and J by 2 bases, with 9 bases between them. The CDR3 is made up of 14 amino acids. Germline V gene lookup returns CDR1 MGHRA and CDR2 YSYEKL. The CDR3 region is CASSPQGGNQPQHF. The CDR3 DNA follows: TGCGCCAGCAGCCCACAGGGTGGCAATCAGCCCCAGCATTTT.

The chain carries TRBV19 and TRBJ1-3; D is uncertain. Looked up from germline, CDR1 is LNHDA and CDR2 is SQIVND (reference sequence). There are 15 residues in the CDR3. V gave up 6 bases and J gave up 0 bases, with 12 bases separating them. The DNA of the CDR3 is TGTGCCAGTAGCAATTCCCAGAGCTCTGGAAACACCATATATTTT. Translating it yields CASSNSQSSGNTIYF.

The chain combines TRBV14 with TRBJ2-5; unclear D gene. The CDR3 totals 15 residues. Trimming took 3 bases from V and 5 from J, leaving 16 bases between them. Germline V gene lookup returns CDR1 SGHDN and CDR2 FVKESK. For the CDR3, the DNA is TGTGCCAGCAGCCACCTCAGTTCAACCCGGGAGACCCAGTACTTC. It specifies CASSHLSSTRETQYF.

CDR3: CASSLGTGQGPGANVLTF. CDR3 nucleotide sequence: TGCGCCAGCAGCTTGGGGACAGGGCAAGGTCCTGGGGCCAACGTCCTGACTTTC. The chain employs TRBV5-1 and TRBJ2-6; TRBD1 matches 8 bases. The germline gives CDR1 SGHRS, CDR2 YFSETQ. V was pared by 0 bases and J by 2 bases, with 7 bases of the junction left unmatched. This CDR3 is built from 18 residues.

The V and J genes are TRBV19 and TRBJ2-3; D is undetermined. Deletions cut 3 bases from V and 1 base from J, with 14 bases between. The CDR3 covers 16 residues. Per the germline V gene, CDR1 is LNHDA and CDR2 is SQIVND (reference sequence). The CDR3 DNA sequence: TGTGCCAGTAGTATCGTAGGGCTAGGCGGCACAGATACGCAGTATTTT. Translating gives CASSIVGLGGTDTQYF.

The chain employs TRBV18 and TRBJ1-3; D is undetermined. The CDR3 runs 16 residues. CDR1 is KGHSH, CDR2 LQKENI, per germline. V was trimmed by 3 bases and J by 0 bases, leaving 12 bases between them. The DNA for the CDR3 is TGTGCCAGCTCACCTTGGGAGGGCTCCTCTGGAAACACCATATATTTT. Translated, it gives CASSPWEGSSGNTIYF.

The chain has TRBV9 and TRBJ2-5; TRBD2 agrees at 9 bases. Germline V gene sequence: CDR1 SGDLS, CDR2 YYNGEE. The CDR3 loop spans 15 amino acids. The V and J ends lost 0 bases and 5 bases, in that order; junction bases with no gene match: 5. The CDR3 reads CASSVVRGGLETQYF. In nucleotides, the CDR3 is TGTGCCAGCAGCGTAGTGCGGGGGGGCCTCGAGACCCAGTACTTC.

The chain uses TRBV7-9 and TRBJ1-6; D not certain. With 5 bases removed from V and 6 bases from J, the gap between germline ends came to 8 bases. This CDR3 comprises 13 residues. Per the germline V gene, CDR1 is SEHNR and CDR2 is FQNEAQ (reference sequence). CDR3 residues: CASSMDGNSPLHF. The DNA for the CDR3 is TGTGCCAGCAGCATGGACGGTAATTCACCCCTCCACTTT. Drawing the rest from reference TRBV7-9 and TRBJ1-6, the complete variable domain is DTGVSQNPRHKITKRGQNVTFRCDPISEHNRLYWYRQTLGQGPEFLTYFQNEAQLEKSRLLSDRFSAERPKGSFSTLEIQRTEQGDSAMYLCASSMDGNSPLHFGNGTRLTVT.

The rearrangement uses TRBV7-8 and TRBJ1-1; TRBD1 matches at 9 bases. The germline CDR1 and CDR2 sequences are SGHVS and FQNEAQ. This CDR3 spans 14 amino acids. V lost 5 bases and J lost 1; bases outside the gene matches: 2. Here the CDR3 reads CASSAGQGNTEAFF. Here the CDR3 DNA reads TGTGCCAGCAGCGCGGGACAGGGGAACACTGAAGCTTTCTTT.

To note about this clone: Other DNA sequences of this sample code for an identical CDR3. CDR3 sequence: CASSWGGETQYF. CDR3 DNA sequence: TGTGCCAGCAGCTGGGGGGGAGAGACCCAGTACTTC. The gene calls are TRBV7-9 and TRBJ2-5; the match to TRBD2 covers 7 bases. Germline V lookup: CDR1 SEHNR, CDR2 FQNEAQ (reference sequence). CDR3 length equals 12 residues. Trimming removed 4 bases from V and 4 bases from J; junction bases left unmatched: 0.

Only one count was recorded for this clone. This chain connects TRBV4-2 to TRBJ2-1, with 9 bases identical to TRBD2. In germline, CDR1 is LGHNA, CDR2 YNFKEQ. The J segment lost 3 bases and the V segment lost 2 bases, leaving 2 bases of the junction unmatched. This CDR3 comprises 15 residues. The CDR3 DNA reads TGTGCCAGCAGCCAAAGACTAGCGGTCTACAATGAGCAGTTCTTC. Its protein product is CASSQRLAVYNEQFF.

The J gene is TRBJ2-2, the V gene TRBV4-3; D is undetermined. CDR3 length: 15 amino acids. V lost 0 bases and J 5 bases, leaving 10 bases between the germline ends. Germline V gene data show CDR1 as LGHNA and CDR2 as YSLEER. The CDR3 DNA reads as TGCGCCAGCAGCCAAGATTCCGGGTGGACCGGGGAGCTGTTTTTT. Translated: CASSQDSGWTGELFF.

The V call is TRBV14, the J call TRBJ2-1; possibly TRBD2 for D (7 bases). Germline V gives CDR1 SGHDN, CDR2 FVKESK. CDR3 size: 15 residues. The V gene lost 1 base and the J gene lost 7 bases, with 14 bases spanning the gap. CDR3 DNA: TGTGCCAGCAGCCAAGTGGCGGGGGCCGCTAATGAGCAGTTCTTC. It codes for CASSQVAGAANEQFF.

This chain uses TRBV5-4 with TRBJ1-2; 7 positions agree with TRBD1. CDR3 length equals 18 residues. With 2 bases clipped from V and 1 base from J, the junction kept 14 bases outside the gene matches. In germline, CDR1 is SGHNT, CDR2 YYREEE (reference sequence). The CDR3 loop reads CASSFNRGVGPFNYGYTF. In DNA form, the CDR3 reads TGTGCCAGCAGCTTTAACAGGGGCGTAGGACCTTTTAACTATGGCTACACCTTC.

This clone has only one observation. The chain combines TRBV5-8 with TRBJ2-3; D is unclear. The germline V gene has CDR1 SGHTS and CDR2 YDEGEE. V lost 0 bases, J lost 1 base, and 9 bases lay in between. The CDR3 has 15 residues. In DNA form, the CDR3 reads TGTGCCAGCAGCTTGGGTATACTGCGCACAGATACGCAGTATTTT. Protein sequence: CASSLGILRTDTQYF. Filled out from reference TRBV5-8 and TRBJ2-3, the complete variable domain reads EAGVTQSPTHLIKTRGQQATLRCSPISGHTSVYWYQQALGLGLQFLLWYDEGEERNRGNFPPRFSGRQFPNYSSELNVNALELEDSALYLCASSLGILRTDTQYFGPGTRLTVL.

This clone has just a few counts. The chain has TRBV11-2 and TRBJ2-2; D uncertain. V was trimmed by 4 bases and J by 3 bases, leaving 12 bases between them. This CDR3 has 15 amino acids. Germline V gene sequence: CDR1 SGHAT, CDR2 FQNNGV. CDR3: CASSSPRGYTGELFF. CDR3 in DNA: TGTGCCAGCAGCTCGCCTAGAGGATACACCGGGGAGCTGTTTTTT.

The CDR3 sequence: CASSGGGTYEQYF. The CDR3 DNA is TGTGCCAGCAGTGGGGGGGGAACCTACGAGCAGTACTTC. The V gene is TRBV6-6, the J gene TRBJ2-7; 7 bases align to TRBD2. After removal of 5 bases from V and 2 bases from J, the junction contained 3 bases not matched to a gene. The CDR3 spans 13 residues. Germline CDR1 is MNHNY and CDR2 is SVGAGI (reference sequence).